Presented here are 27 T cell receptor beta chains from one specimen sequenced in a study of blood T cell repertoires in COVID-19. The data were produced by immunoSEQ multiplex PCR, yet TCRdb's version contains in-frame clones alone and is incomplete. This sample has about 220,000 clones, with around three quarters found just once. The sequencing sample was made of peripheral blood. Every receptor here comes from a woman aged 70 to 79 with acute or convalescent COVID-19.

The chain employs TRBV10-2 and TRBJ2-5, with TRBD2 matching 9 bases. CDR1 is WSHSY and CDR2 is SAAADI in the germline V gene. The CDR3 spans 15 residues. V trimming: 8 bases; J trimming: 5 bases; junction bases outside the gene matches: 12. The CDR3 protein is CASGSDSGGQETQYF. In DNA form, the CDR3 reads TGCGCCAGCGGGTCCGATAGCGGGGGACAGGAGACCCAGTACTTC.

V is TRBV3-1 (or the pseudogene TRBV3-2) and J is TRBJ2-7; the D is unclear. Trimming pared 1 base from V and 5 bases from J, leaving 6 bases between. The CDR3 covers 12 residues. CDR1 is LGHDT and CDR2 is YNNKEL in the germline V gene (reference sequence). CDR3 bases: TGTGCCAGCAGCCAAGGGCAGGACGAGCAGTACTTC. This translates into CASSQGQDEQYF.

The table lists this clone with a few counts. In DNA form, the CDR3 reads TGTGCCAGCAGCTACGGGACAGGGAATGAGCAGTTCTTC. Amino acid sequence: CASSYGTGNEQFF. This chain links TRBV5-4 with TRBJ2-1; TRBD1 aligns across 9 bases. The trim removed 3 bases at V and 7 bases at J, leaving 2 bases unmatched. CDR1 is SGHNT, CDR2 YYREEE, per germline (reference sequence). The CDR3 has 13 residues.

The CDR3, as DNA: TGCAGCGCTATTAGGGGGGAGCAGTACTTC. Amino acids: CSAIRGEQYF. The chain couples TRBV29-1 to TRBJ2-7, with D maybe TRBD1 (6 bases). Trimming left V 7 bases short and J 7 bases short, with 11 bases between. The CDR3 loop spans 10 amino acids. Germline CDR1 SQVTM, CDR2 ANQGSEA.

V is TRBV7-6 and J is TRBJ2-3; no definite D call. The V and J ends lost 0 bases and 0 bases respectively, with 13 bases between them. In germline, CDR1 is SGHVS, CDR2 FNYEAQ. CDR3 length: 17 residues. The CDR3 coding sequence is TGTGCCAGCAGCTTAGCCTCGGAGATGAGAAGCACAGATACGCAGTATTTT. This sequence encodes CASSLASEMRSTDTQYF.

A few counts support this clone. This rearrangement joins TRBV5-1 to TRBJ1-1, with 8 bases that match TRBD1. This CDR3 contains 13 residues. Looked up from germline, CDR1 is SGHRS and CDR2 is YFSETQ. V gave up 3 bases and J gave up 13 bases; unmatched junction bases: 11. Written as DNA, the CDR3 is TGCGCCAGCAGCTCAACCTCGACAGGGGTCGGTTTCTTT. The encoded protein is CASSSTSTGVGFF.

The V gene is TRBV5-1, the J gene TRBJ2-3; the D is unclear. The CDR3 extends over 16 amino acids. Trimming removed 0 bases at V and 3 bases at J, with 14 bases between. Germline V gene lookup returns CDR1 SGHRS and CDR2 YFSETQ. CDR3 DNA: TGCGCCAGCAGCTTGGACGGGTTAGGAGAAACAGATACGCAGTATTTT. It translates to CASSLDGLGETDTQYF.

This clone showed up just once. The gene calls are TRBV29-1 and TRBJ2-3; weak D call: TRBD2 (7 bases). The germline V and J ends were trimmed by 4 bases and 5 bases, with 13 bases remaining between them. The CDR3 spans 13 residues. CDR1 is SQVTM and CDR2 is ANQGSEA in the germline V gene. CDR3 nucleotide sequence: TGCAGCGTTGTGAAGGGGGGGGGAGATACGCAGTATTTT. It translates to CSVVKGGGDTQYF.

Details on this clone: Additional DNA sequences in this sample encode the identical CDR3. This chain joins TRBV5-1 and TRBJ2-2; a possible D gene is TRBD2 (7 bases). The ends were cut back, 2 bases at V and 8 bases at J, with 16 bases in the middle. The CDR3 sequence is 15 residues long. Germline V CDR1 and CDR2: SGHRS, YFSETQ. The CDR3 DNA reads TGCGCCAGCAGCTTTGGCCTCGCGGGGGCGGGGGAGCTGTTTTTT. It specifies CASSFGLAGAGELFF.

The chain has TRBV10-2 and TRBJ1-5, with 7 bases aligning to TRBD1. With 6 bases clipped from V and 1 base from J, the junction kept 6 bases outside the gene matches. CDR1 WSHSY and CDR2 SAAADI come from the germline V gene. The CDR3 spans 15 residues. CDR3 sequence (DNA): TGCGCCAGCAGGCAGAGACAGGGAAGCAATCAGCCCCAGCATTTT. This codes for CASRQRQGSNQPQHF.

The chain uses TRBV12-5 and TRBJ2-5; 13 bases agree with TRBD2. Germline-derived CDR1 and CDR2 are LGHNT and FRNRAP. Trimming took 0 bases from V and 4 from J; bases not matched to a gene: 8. This CDR3 region has 18 residues. As DNA, the CDR3 is TGTGCTAGTGGTTTGGTGGGACTAGCGGGGTCCCGGGGAGAGACCCAGTACTTC. It codes for CASGLVGLAGSRGETQYF.

The chain combines TRBV5-1 with TRBJ2-5; the D is unclear. V lost 4 bases and J lost 5, with 12 bases in between. The germline gives CDR1 SGHRS, CDR2 YFSETQ. This CDR3 has 13 amino acids. The CDR3 DNA reads as TGCGCCAGCAGCCGAGGAGAGGCGGAGACCCAGTACTTC. It is translated as CASSRGEAETQYF.

J is TRBJ2-7 and V is TRBV2; D remains unclear. CDR1 and CDR2 (germline): SNHLY, FYNNEI. V lost 3 bases and J 4 bases, leaving 4 bases between the germline ends. There are 11 residues in the CDR3. The CDR3 DNA reads TGTGCCAGCAGTGATCAGTACGAGCAGTACTTC. This sequence encodes CASSDQYEQYF. The full variable domain, its missing parts supplied by reference TRBV2 and TRBJ2-7, is EPEVTQTPSHQVTQMGQEVILRCVPISNHLYFYWYRQILGQKVEFLVSFYNNEISEKSEIFDDQFSVERPDGSNFTLKIRSTKLEDSAMYFCASSDQYEQYFGPGTRLTVT.

The chain recombines TRBV29-1 with TRBJ2-3, with D perhaps matching TRBD1 (6 bases). Trimming shortened V by 6 bases and J by 5 bases, and 21 bases separated the two germline ends. The germline V gene has CDR1 SQVTM and CDR2 ANQGSEA. There are 15 residues in the CDR3. The CDR3 loop reads CSVGALGRPQDTQYF. In DNA form, the CDR3 reads TGCAGCGTGGGGGCGTTGGGCAGACCACAAGATACGCAGTATTTT.

Ten or more counts support this clone. This chain links TRBV4-1 with TRBJ2-7, with 8 bases matching TRBD1. The V gene end was trimmed by 4 bases and the J gene end by 3 bases; junction bases not matched to a gene: 8. CDR1 is MGHRA and CDR2 is YSYEKL in the germline V gene. The CDR3 is made up of 15 amino acids. CDR3 DNA sequence: TGCGCCAGCAGCCGGGTGCAGGGGGCAGGCTACGAGCAGTACTTC. Encoded protein: CASSRVQGAGYEQYF.

The chain couples TRBV24-1 to TRBJ2-7; a weak D match, TRBD1 (6 bases). Germline V lookup: CDR1 KGHDR, CDR2 SFDVKD. The length of the CDR3 is 12 residues. The V gene lost 5 bases and the J gene lost 7 bases, with 11 bases spanning the gap. CDR3 DNA: TGTGCCACCAGTGCTGGGGGCAGTGAGCAGTACGTC. This codes for CATSAGGSEQYV.

The J gene is TRBJ2-5, the V gene TRBV29-1, with D perhaps TRBD1 (6 bases). Germline V gives CDR1 SQVTM, CDR2 ANQGSEA. This CDR3 spans 14 amino acids. The V end was cut by 7 bases, the J end by 0 bases, with 15 bases between. Here the CDR3 DNA reads TGCAGCGCCAGGGGACGGTCGTACCAAGAGACCCAGTACTTC. It codes for CSARGRSYQETQYF. Looking up the rest from reference TRBV29-1 and TRBJ2-5 gives the full variable domain: SAVISQKPSRDICQRGTSLTIQCQVDSQVTMMFWYRQQPGQSLTLIATANQGSEATYESGFVIDKFPISRPNLTFSTLTVSNMSPEDSSIYLCSARGRSYQETQYFGPGTRLLVL.

This chain connects TRBV9 to TRBJ2-3; D gene ambiguous. Trimming removed 2 bases at V and 0 bases at J, with 7 bases between. CDR1 and CDR2 from the germline V gene are SGDLS and YYNGEE. CDR3 length equals 14 residues. This chain's CDR3 is CASSVYSSTDTQYF. In DNA form, the CDR3 reads TGTGCCAGCAGCGTTTACAGCAGCACAGATACGCAGTATTTT. The full variable domain, its missing parts supplied by reference TRBV9 and TRBJ2-3, is DSGVTQTPKHLITATGQRVTLRCSPRSGDLSVYWYQQSLDQGLQFLIQYYNGEERAKGNILERFSAQQFPDLHSELNLSSLELGDSALYFCASSVYSSTDTQYFGPGTRLTVL.

This clone has a single count. This chain uses TRBV12-5 with TRBJ2-1; D unresolved. In germline, CDR1 is LGHNT, CDR2 FRNRAP. Trimming took off 5 bases at V and 7 bases at J, with 6 bases between the two ends. The CDR3 sequence is 11 residues long. The CDR3 DNA sequence: TGTGCTAGTGGTCTCCGGAATGAGCAGTTCTTC. Its translation: CASGLRNEQFF.

The V call is TRBV5-1, the J call TRBJ1-1; D ambiguous. Germline V gene data show CDR1 as SGHRS and CDR2 as YFSETQ. The CDR3 runs to 14 residues. Trimming pared 4 bases from V and 5 bases from J, leaving 15 bases between. CDR3 loop: CASSPSTSGTEAFF. Written as DNA, the CDR3 is TGCGCCAGCAGCCCCTCAACATCCGGGACTGAAGCTTTCTTT.

The chain recombines TRBV30 with TRBJ2-7; tentatively, D is TRBD2 (6 bases). Trimming removed 2 bases at V and 9 bases at J, with 17 bases between. The CDR3 covers 13 residues. Germline values: CDR1 GTSNPN, CDR2 SVGIG (reference sequence). CDR3 DNA: TGTGCCTGGAGTCCAGGCCTCAGACTAGGGCAGTACTTC. Translated, it gives CAWSPGLRLGQYF.

This clone appeared a few times. J is TRBJ1-2 and V is TRBV5-6; 8 bases align to TRBD1. Unmatched junction bases numbered 10, after V lost 5 bases and J lost 4 bases. This CDR3 is 15 amino acids long. Germline CDR1 SGHDT, CDR2 YYEEEE. CDR3 sequence (DNA): TGTGCCAGCAGGGAGACAGGGGAAGAGTCCTATGGCTACACCTTC. Translating gives CASRETGEESYGYTF. The full variable domain, in which reference TRBV5-6 and TRBJ1-2 provide the parts outside the CDR3, is DAGVTQSPTHLIKTRGQQVTLRCSPKSGHDTVSWYQQALGQGPQFIFQYYEEEERQRGNFPDRFSGHQFPNYSSELNVNALLLGDSALYLCASRETGEESYGYTFGSGTRLTVV.

This chain joins TRBV30 and TRBJ2-2; D unresolved. Trimming removed 3 bases at V and 5 bases at J, with 13 bases between. CDR1 is GTSNPN and CDR2 is SVGIG in the germline V gene (reference sequence). The CDR3 has 14 residues. This CDR3 is CAWRHPSRTGELFF. In DNA, the CDR3 is TGTGCCTGGAGACACCCCTCGAGGACCGGGGAGCTGTTTTTT.

V gene TRBV2 combines with J gene TRBJ1-6; no definite D call. Germline V gene lookup returns CDR1 SNHLY and CDR2 FYNNEI. There are 14 residues in the CDR3. V dropped 8 bases and J dropped 6 bases, with 14 bases sitting between them. CDR3 sequence: CASSDGVSNSPLHF. CDR3 nucleotides: TGTGCCAGCTCCGACGGGGTGTCTAATTCACCCCTCCACTTT.

Comment on this clone: An end of the junction differs from the germline gene, which may be a read error. V gene TRBV6-2 or TRBV6-3 combines with J gene TRBJ2-6, with TRBD1 matching 9 bases. Germline V gives CDR1 MNHEY, CDR2 SVGEGT. The length of the CDR3 is 14 residues. The CDR3 DNA sequence: TGTGCCAGCAGCCCCACGACAGGGGGCAACGTCCTGACTTTC. Its translation is CASSPTTGGNVLTF.

V usage is TRBV11-2 and J usage is TRBJ2-5; D unclear. The CDR3 contains 14 residues. V lost 3 bases, J lost 5 bases, and 13 bases lay in between. Germline assignment: CDR1 SGHAT and CDR2 FQNNGV. The CDR3: CASSFQASAETQYF. The DNA of the CDR3 is TGTGCCAGCAGCTTTCAGGCCTCAGCCGAGACCCAGTACTTC.

V gene TRBV4-1 combines with J gene TRBJ2-7; a weak D match, TRBD2 (5 bases). Germline V lookup: CDR1 MGHRA, CDR2 YSYEKL. The CDR3 is 16 amino acids. The ends were cut back, 2 bases at V and 0 bases at J, with 14 bases in the middle. The CDR3 loop is CASSQSLTGSSYEQYF. CDR3 nucleotides: TGCGCCAGCAGCCAATCCCTGACGGGAAGCTCCTACGAGCAGTACTTC.